This is a list of T cell receptor beta chains from one sample in a study of cytomegalovirus exposure and HLA in healthy donors. Data came from immunoSEQ multiplex PCR; TCRdb stores just in-frame clones and leaves some out. This sample has over 130,000 clones, with 75% to 90% found just once. The specimen was PBMCs. The source is a female donor in good health and CMV-seronegative. Both conserved end residues are part of each CDR3. Fields, in order: clone size, D gene, V gene, J gene, CDR3 DNA, CDR3 protein. D genes are given only for firm matches. The size of a clone is reported for some rows only, either as once, few or many, or as a class for expanded clones.

size: .
D: TRBD1
V: TRBV28
J: TRBJ1-1
DNA: TGTGCCAGCAGTGGGACAGGGGGAGCTTTCTTT
CDR3: CASSGTGGAFF

size: .
D: .
V: TRBV29-1
J: TRBJ2-3
DNA: TGCAGCGTTGAAGGACAGACTAGCACAGATACGCAGTATTTT
CDR3: CSVEGQTSTDTQYF

size: .
D: .
V: TRBV19
J: TRBJ1-1
DNA: TGTGCCAGTAGTATCGGGCAGGGGAACACTGAAGCTTTCTTT
CDR3: CASSIGQGNTEAFF

size: .
D: TRBD1
V: TRBV5-6
J: TRBJ2-7
DNA: TGTGCCAGCAGCAAGGGACAGGGGCCTTACTACGAGCAGTACTTC
CDR3: CASSKGQGPYYEQYF

size: .
D: .
V: TRBV6-5
J: TRBJ1-3
DNA: TGTGCCAGCAGCGCCCCGGGAGGCACCATATATTTT
CDR3: CASSAPGGTIYF

size: .
D: TRBD2
V: TRBV9
J: TRBJ2-1
DNA: TGTGCCAGCAGCCCCCGTGTCACAGCGGGAGGGAAATACAATGAGCAGTTCTTC
CDR3: CASSPRVTAGGKYNEQFF

size: .
D: TRBD1
V: TRBV2
J: TRBJ1-1
DNA: TGTGCCAGCAGTGACAGGGGGTTTGAAGCTTTCTTT
CDR3: CASSDRGFEAFF

size: once
D: .
V: TRBV2
J: TRBJ1-5
DNA: TGTGCCAGCAGTGACCCCCAGAGGGTCGATCAGCCCCAGCATTTT
CDR3: CASSDPQRVDQPQHF

size: .
D: TRBD1
V: TRBV5-1
J: TRBJ1-2
DNA: TGCGCCAGCAGCCCCGGGGACAGGGAGGGCTATGGCTACACCTTC
CDR3: CASSPGDREGYGYTF

size: .
D: .
V: TRBV28
J: TRBJ1-5
DNA: TGTGCCAGCAGTTTAGGGCAGGGTGGCAATCAGCCCCAGCATTTT
CDR3: CASSLGQGGNQPQHF

size: .
D: .
V: TRBV28
J: TRBJ1-5
DNA: TGTGCCAGTTTCAAGGGGGGAGGGCAGCCCCAGCATTTT
CDR3: CASFKGGGQPQHF

size: .
D: TRBD1
V: TRBV2
J: TRBJ1-2
DNA: TGTGCCAGCAGCCCGGGACAGGGGAAGGGGGACTATGGCTACACCTTC
CDR3: CASSPGQGKGDYGYTF

size: .
D: .
V: TRBV19
J: TRBJ1-2
DNA: TGTGCCAGTAGTGAACAGAAAGCTAACTATGGCTACACCTTC
CDR3: CASSEQKANYGYTF

size: few
D: TRBD1
V: TRBV5-4
J: TRBJ2-1
DNA: TGTGCCAGCAGCGGGGGACAGGGCCATGAGCAGTTCTTC
CDR3: CASSGGQGHEQFF

size: .
D: TRBD1
V: TRBV28
J: TRBJ2-7
DNA: TGTGCCAGCAGTCCCAGGGGGCCAAACTCCTACGAGCAGTACTTC
CDR3: CASSPRGPNSYEQYF

size: .
D: .
V: TRBV11-2
J: TRBJ1-5
DNA: TGTGCCAGCAGCTTAGGGGCAGCTAGCAATCAGCCCCAGCATTTT
CDR3: CASSLGAASNQPQHF

size: few
D: .
V: TRBV5-1
J: TRBJ2-1
DNA: TGCGCCAGCAGTCTCCCGGGGGTGGTCTCCTACAATGAGCAGTTCTTC
CDR3: CASSLPGVVSYNEQFF

size: .
D: .
V: TRBV4-1
J: TRBJ2-7
DNA: TGCGCCAGCAGCCCCTCGACAGTGATAACCTACGAGCAGTACTTC
CDR3: CASSPSTVITYEQYF

size: .
D: .
V: TRBV29-1
J: TRBJ1-3
DNA: TGCAGCGTCCTCCCCCTCGGAGGCACCATATATTTT
CDR3: CSVLPLGGTIYF

size: .
D: .
V: TRBV2
J: TRBJ2-5
DNA: TGTGCCAGCAGCCTTCTAGGCGGTCGGGAAGAGACCCAGTACTTC
CDR3: CASSLLGGREETQYF

size: .
D: .
V: TRBV28
J: TRBJ2-5
DNA: TGTGCCAGCGGAGGGACCCAGTACTTC
CDR3: CASGGTQYF

size: .
D: TRBD2
V: TRBV2
J: TRBJ2-1
DNA: TGTGCCAGCACCCTTTGGCGGGAGGCAAACAATGAGCAGTTCTTC
CDR3: CASTLWREANNEQFF

size: .
D: TRBD1
V: TRBV9
J: TRBJ1-3
DNA: TGTGCCAGCCGCCCACAGGGGGTCGAAAACACCATATATTTT
CDR3: CASRPQGVENTIYF

size: .
D: TRBD2
V: TRBV6-1
J: TRBJ2-7
DNA: TGTGCCAGCAACCTTAGGACTAGCCAGTACGAGCAGTACTTC
CDR3: CASNLRTSQYEQYF

size: .
D: TRBD2
V: TRBV4-2
J: TRBJ2-2
DNA: TGTGCCAGCAGCCAAGGGGCTAGCGGGATTGTCGGGGAGCTGTTTTTT
CDR3: CASSQGASGIVGELFF

size: .
D: .
V: TRBV7-9
J: TRBJ2-3
DNA: TGTGCCAGCAGCTCGCAGGGAGATACGCAGTATTTT
CDR3: CASSSQGDTQYF

size: .
D: TRBD1
V: TRBV6-5
J: TRBJ1-2
DNA: TGTGCCAGCAGTAACAGGGGGCGCGGCTATGGCTACACCTTC
CDR3: CASSNRGRGYGYTF

size: .
D: TRBD1
V: TRBV28
J: TRBJ1-4
DNA: TGTGCCAGCAGTCTCCCAGGGGGGTCTAATGAAAAACTGTTTTTT
CDR3: CASSLPGGSNEKLFF

size: once
D: TRBD2
V: TRBV30
J: TRBJ2-7
DNA: TGTGCCTGGAGCCTAGCGGGAGGGTTCTACGAGCAGTACTTC
CDR3: CAWSLAGGFYEQYF

size: .
D: .
V: TRBV10-2
J: TRBJ1-4
DNA: TGCGCCAGCTGTCCTGTGTCCCCTAATGAAAAACTGTTTTTT
CDR3: CASCPVSPNEKLFF

size: .
D: TRBD2
V: TRBV28
J: TRBJ2-1
DNA: TGTGCCAGCACCTTCGGGACTAGCTACAATGAGCAGTTCTTC
CDR3: CASTFGTSYNEQFF

size: .
D: .
V: TRBV30
J: TRBJ2-7
DNA: TGTGCCTGGAGTAATAGCTACGAGCAGTACTTC
CDR3: CAWSNSYEQYF

size: .
D: .
V: TRBV5-4
J: TRBJ2-4
DNA: TGTGCCAGCAGCTTGGCGACAGAGGACATTCAGTACTTC
CDR3: CASSLATEDIQYF

size: .
D: TRBD2
V: TRBV28
J: TRBJ2-1
DNA: TGTGCCAGCAGCTCTACTAGCGGGGCCTACAATGAGCAGTTCTTC
CDR3: CASSSTSGAYNEQFF

size: once
D: TRBD1
V: TRBV5-1
J: TRBJ2-5
DNA: TGCGCCAGCAGCCTGGGACAGGGGGAGACCCAGTACTTC
CDR3: CASSLGQGETQYF

size: .
D: .
V: TRBV2
J: TRBJ1-2
DNA: TGTGCCAGCAGTGAAGTGGATGCAGGATCCTATGGCTACACCTTC
CDR3: CASSEVDAGSYGYTF

size: .
D: TRBD1
V: TRBV19
J: TRBJ1-1
DNA: TGTGCCAGTAGCCGGACAGGGGCTTACACTGAAGCTTTCTTT
CDR3: CASSRTGAYTEAFF

size: .
D: TRBD2
V: TRBV5-1
J: TRBJ2-7
DNA: TGCGCCAGCAGCTTTTCTAGCGGGAGCATCGACGAGCAGTACTTC
CDR3: CASSFSSGSIDEQYF

size: .
D: TRBD1
V: TRBV18
J: TRBJ1-1
DNA: TGTGCCAGCTCACTACAGGGGCAGGGCACTGAAGCTTTCTTT
CDR3: CASSLQGQGTEAFF

size: .
D: .
V: TRBV7-9
J: TRBJ2-1
DNA: TGTGCCAGCAGTAGGAGGGAGCAGTTCTTC
CDR3: CASSRREQFF

size: .
D: TRBD1
V: TRBV6-1
J: TRBJ2-7
DNA: TGTGCCAGCAGTGACAGGGGGCATGCCTACGAGCAGTACTTC
CDR3: CASSDRGHAYEQYF

size: .
D: TRBD1
V: TRBV7-8
J: TRBJ2-5
DNA: TGTGCCAGCAGCTTATGGGACAGGGAGACCCAGTACTTC
CDR3: CASSLWDRETQYF

size: .
D: .
V: TRBV20-1
J: TRBJ2-1
DNA: TGCAGTGCTGTCAGGGGAAATGAGCAGTTCTTC
CDR3: CSAVRGNEQFF

size: .
D: TRBD2
V: TRBV5-1
J: TRBJ2-1
DNA: TGCGCCAGCAGCAGCACTAGCGGGGATTACAATGAGCAGTTCTTC
CDR3: CASSSTSGDYNEQFF

size: .
D: .
V: TRBV5-4
J: TRBJ1-2
DNA: TGTGCCAGCACCAACCCGAACAGGGTTGATGGCTACACCTTC
CDR3: CASTNPNRVDGYTF

size: .
D: TRBD1
V: TRBV7-9
J: TRBJ1-5
DNA: TGTGCCAGCAGCCTCGGACAGGGGGCTCCAAATCAGCCCCAGCATTTT
CDR3: CASSLGQGAPNQPQHF

size: .
D: .
V: TRBV13
J: TRBJ2-1
DNA: TGTGCCAGCAGCTCCACTACAGGGAACAATGAGCAGTTCTTC
CDR3: CASSSTTGNNEQFF

size: .
D: TRBD2
V: TRBV5-1
J: TRBJ2-3
DNA: TGCGCCAGCAGCATCCCCCTAGCGGGAGGTACAGATACGCAGTATTTT
CDR3: CASSIPLAGGTDTQYF

size: few
D: .
V: TRBV13
J: TRBJ2-7
DNA: TGTGCCAGCAGCTTACGGGGCTACGAGCAGTACTTC
CDR3: CASSLRGYEQYF

size: .
D: .
V: TRBV19
J: TRBJ1-3
DNA: TGTGCCAGTACCCCCCCACAGAGCTCTGGAAACACCATATATTTT
CDR3: CASTPPQSSGNTIYF

size: few
D: .
V: TRBV10-3
J: TRBJ1-1
DNA: TGTGCCATCAGGACCGGGGACACTGAAGCTTTCTTT
CDR3: CAIRTGDTEAFF

size: .
D: TRBD1
V: TRBV11-2
J: TRBJ2-3
DNA: TGTGCCAGCAGCTTTACCGGGACAGGAGTTTCTGGCTACACAGATACGCAGTATTTT
CDR3: CASSFTGTGVSGYTDTQYF

size: few
D: .
V: TRBV28
J: TRBJ2-7
DNA: TGTGCCAGCAGTTCCCCCGGGACACCCTTCTACGAGCAGTACTTC
CDR3: CASSSPGTPFYEQYF